These T cell receptor beta chains were read from a single sample in a study of T-cell memory formation after mild COVID-19. TCRdb itself ran the 5' RACE reads through MiXCR, one entry per CDR3 protein. The sample carries fewer than 650,000 distinct CDR3 sequences, about a fifth recorded once. Sequencing input: PBMCs or a T cell subset sorted from them (not recorded which). These receptor sequences come from an adult woman who had mild COVID-19 (a few samples of this study predate the infection). Cell type and time point are not known. CDR3s include the opening cysteine and the closing phenylalanine or tryptophan. D genes are given only for firm matches.

17,TRBV9,TRBJ2-3,TRBD2,CASSPTGQRGFTDTQYF
14,TRBV12-3/TRBV12-4,TRBJ1-1,TRBD1,CASRTGGSNTEAFF
13,TRBV29-1,TRBJ2-1,TRBD1,CSASGQGYNEQFF
20,TRBV5-1,TRBJ2-3,TRBD2,CASSMELGTSGFSSTDTQYF
16,TRBV6-9,TRBJ2-5,.,CASSTTDTSNQETQYF
14,TRBV20-1,TRBJ2-1,TRBD1,CSAIRGQGAVEQFF
19,TRBV11-2,TRBJ2-3,TRBD2,CASRTGLAGVRSGTDTQYF
13,TRBV29-1,TRBJ2-1,.,CSVGGGITEEQFF
16,TRBV15,TRBJ1-5,.,CATSSALRADNQPQHF
13,TRBV5-1,TRBJ2-1,.,CASSLAVSVEQFF
12,TRBV3-1,TRBJ2-2,.,CASSRSGGELFF
15,TRBV5-1,TRBJ2-1,.,CASSVPRDSHNEQFF
18,TRBV11-3,TRBJ2-1,TRBD2,CASSHQIGRGYSYNEQFF
17,TRBV12-3/TRBV12-4,TRBJ2-3,.,CASSLPPLAPSTDTQYF
18,TRBV6-2/TRBV6-3,TRBJ1-5,TRBD1,CASTPSRGRGLFGQPQHF
16,TRBV24-1,TRBJ2-2,.,CATSDLPGMGTGELFF